The sequence of this TCR beta chain was determined in a study of blood T cell repertoires in COVID-19. Profiling relied on immunoSEQ multiplex PCR, and the TCRdb table lists in-frame clones only, not all of them. The data contain approximately 75,000 clones, more than 65% of them singletons. V lost 2 bases and J lost 5; bases outside the gene matches: 11. The germline V gene has CDR1 MDHEN and CDR2 SYDVKM. The CDR3 consists of 16 residues. The chain combines TRBV28 with TRBJ2-7; 8 bases align to TRBD1. This receptor was obtained from a woman in her 50s with acute or convalescent COVID-19. Sequenced material: peripheral blood. The chain's CDR3 is CASSLPSPGQADEQYF. The CDR3 nucleotides read TGTGCCAGCAGTTTACCTTCCCCGGGACAGGCGGACGAGCAGTACTTC.